The TCR beta chain under discussion was sequenced for a study of memory CD4+ T cells and cytomegalovirus serostatus. The wider study: Of the healthy Belgian adults, several were CMV seropositive and around 22 seronegative.

About this clone itself: Its antigen remains unknown.

The CDR3 totals 13 residues. The germline V and J ends were trimmed by 0 bases and 8 bases, with 7 bases remaining between them. CDR1 is SGHNT and CDR2 is YENEEA in the germline V gene. Here immunoSEQ multiplex PCR was the method, and the copy in TCRdb shows in-frame clones only, minus some. The sample carries 55,000 to 65,000 clones, about three quarters recorded once. Findings of the study overall: Each of 67 CMV-associated TCRbeta sequences occurred in one to five individuals. Median bootstrapped AUC for CMV status was around 0.96 originally, less than 0.93 US-trained.

The sort gate was single viable CD3+CD4+CD8-CD45RO+ cells for memory CD4+ T cells. This rearrangement joins TRBV11-3 to TRBJ1-4; D uncertain. The sample was memory CD4+ T cells from blood. The sequence was obtained from an adult in good health and CMV-seronegative. This CDR3 reads CASSLESGEKLFF. The CDR3 DNA follows: TGTGCCAGCAGCTTAGAGTCGGGGGAAAAACTGTTTTTT.